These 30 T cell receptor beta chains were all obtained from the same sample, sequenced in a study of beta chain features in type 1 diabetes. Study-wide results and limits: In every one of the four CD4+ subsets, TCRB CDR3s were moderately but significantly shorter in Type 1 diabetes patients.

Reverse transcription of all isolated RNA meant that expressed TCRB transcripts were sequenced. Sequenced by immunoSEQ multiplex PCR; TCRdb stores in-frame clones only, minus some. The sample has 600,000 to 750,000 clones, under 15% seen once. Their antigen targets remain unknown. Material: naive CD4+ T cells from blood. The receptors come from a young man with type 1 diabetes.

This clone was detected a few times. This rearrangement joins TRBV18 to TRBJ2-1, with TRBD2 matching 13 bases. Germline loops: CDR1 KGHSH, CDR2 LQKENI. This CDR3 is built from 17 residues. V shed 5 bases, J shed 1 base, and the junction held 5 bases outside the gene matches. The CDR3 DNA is TGTGCCAGCTCAAGCAAGGGACTAGCGGGGTCCTACAATGAGCAGTTCTTC. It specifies CASSSKGLAGSYNEQFF. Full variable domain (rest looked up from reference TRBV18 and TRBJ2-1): NAGVMQNPRHLVRRRGQEARLRCSPMKGHSHVYWYRQLPEEGLKFMVYLQKENIIDESGMPKERFSAEFPKEGPSILRIQQVVRGDSAAYFCASSSKGLAGSYNEQFFGPGTRLTVL.

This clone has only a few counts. The CDR3 region is CASSLGQGGAPQHF. In nucleotides, the CDR3 is TGCGCCAGCAGCCTAGGACAGGGTGGGGCGCCCCAGCATTTT. The rearrangement links TRBV5-1 to TRBJ1-5, with 8 bases that match TRBD1. V was clipped by 4 bases and J by 9 bases; unmatched bases: 9. CDR3 length equals 14 residues. Germline V CDR1 and CDR2: SGHRS, YFSETQ.

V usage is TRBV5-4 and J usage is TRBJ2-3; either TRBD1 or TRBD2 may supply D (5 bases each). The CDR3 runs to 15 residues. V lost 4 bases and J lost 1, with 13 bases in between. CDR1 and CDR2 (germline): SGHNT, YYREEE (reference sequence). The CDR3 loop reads CASSLGPLGTDTQYF. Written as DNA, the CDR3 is TGTGCCAGCAGCCTGGGACCGCTCGGCACAGATACGCAGTATTTT.

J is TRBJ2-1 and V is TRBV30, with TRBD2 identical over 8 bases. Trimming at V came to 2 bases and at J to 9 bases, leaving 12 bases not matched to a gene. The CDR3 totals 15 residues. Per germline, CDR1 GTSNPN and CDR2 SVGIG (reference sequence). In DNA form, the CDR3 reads TGTGCCTGGAGTTACAATGGCGGGGGGATCAGTGAGCAGTTCTTC. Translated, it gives CAWSYNGGGISEQFF.

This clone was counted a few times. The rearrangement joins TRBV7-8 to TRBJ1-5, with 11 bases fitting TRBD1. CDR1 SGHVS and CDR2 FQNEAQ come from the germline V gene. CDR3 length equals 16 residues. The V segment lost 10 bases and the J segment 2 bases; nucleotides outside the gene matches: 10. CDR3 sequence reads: CATGQGALKGNQPQHF. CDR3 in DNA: TGTGCCACCGGACAGGGGGCCCTAAAGGGCAATCAGCCCCAGCATTTT.

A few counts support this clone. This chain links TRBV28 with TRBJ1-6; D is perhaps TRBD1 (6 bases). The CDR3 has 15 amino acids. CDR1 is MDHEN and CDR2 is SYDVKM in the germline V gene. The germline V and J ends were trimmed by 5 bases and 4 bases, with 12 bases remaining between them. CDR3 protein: CASSEKQGYNSPLHF. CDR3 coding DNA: TGTGCCAGCAGTGAAAAACAGGGTTATAATTCACCCCTCCACTTT.

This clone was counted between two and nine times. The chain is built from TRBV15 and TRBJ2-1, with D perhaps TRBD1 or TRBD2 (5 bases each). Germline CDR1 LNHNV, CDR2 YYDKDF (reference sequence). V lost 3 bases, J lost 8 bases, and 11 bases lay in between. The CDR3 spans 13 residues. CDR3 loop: CATSSRRDDEQFF. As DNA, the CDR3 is TGTGCCACCAGCAGCCGTCGGGACGATGAGCAGTTCTTC.

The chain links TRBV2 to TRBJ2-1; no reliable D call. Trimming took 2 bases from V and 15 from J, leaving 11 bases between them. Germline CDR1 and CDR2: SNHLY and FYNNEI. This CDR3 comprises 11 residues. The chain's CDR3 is CASSELDDWFF. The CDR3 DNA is TGTGCCAGCAGTGAATTGGATGATTGGTTCTTC. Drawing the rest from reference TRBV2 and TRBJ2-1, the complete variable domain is EPEVTQTPSHQVTQMGQEVILRCVPISNHLYFYWYRQILGQKVEFLVSFYNNEISEKSEIFDDQFSVERPDGSNFTLKIRSTKLEDSAMYFCASSELDDWFFGPGTRLTVL.

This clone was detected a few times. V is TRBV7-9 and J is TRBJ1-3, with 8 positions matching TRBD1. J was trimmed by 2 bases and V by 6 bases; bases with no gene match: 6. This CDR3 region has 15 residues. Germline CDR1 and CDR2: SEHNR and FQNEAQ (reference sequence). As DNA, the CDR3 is TGTGCCAGCAGTTCCGGACAGGGCGCTGGAAACACCATATATTTT. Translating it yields CASSSGQGAGNTIYF.

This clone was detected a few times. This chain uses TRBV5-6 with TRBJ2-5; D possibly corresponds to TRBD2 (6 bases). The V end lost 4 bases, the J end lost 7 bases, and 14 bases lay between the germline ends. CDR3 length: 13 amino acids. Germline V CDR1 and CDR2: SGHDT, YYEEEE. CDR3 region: CASSRGGVGTQYF. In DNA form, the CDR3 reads TGTGCCAGCAGCCGCGGCGGGGTCGGGACCCAGTACTTC. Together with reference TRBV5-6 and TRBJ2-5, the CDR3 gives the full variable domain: DAGVTQSPTHLIKTRGQQVTLRCSPKSGHDTVSWYQQALGQGPQFIFQYYEEEERQRGNFPDRFSGHQFPNYSSELNVNALLLGDSALYLCASSRGGVGTQYFGPGTRLLVL.

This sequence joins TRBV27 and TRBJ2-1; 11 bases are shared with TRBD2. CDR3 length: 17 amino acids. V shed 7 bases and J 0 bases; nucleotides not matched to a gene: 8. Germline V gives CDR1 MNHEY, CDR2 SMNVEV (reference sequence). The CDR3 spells CASNLAGGPSSYNEQFF. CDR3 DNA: TGTGCCAGCAACCTAGCGGGGGGACCTAGCTCCTACAATGAGCAGTTCTTC.

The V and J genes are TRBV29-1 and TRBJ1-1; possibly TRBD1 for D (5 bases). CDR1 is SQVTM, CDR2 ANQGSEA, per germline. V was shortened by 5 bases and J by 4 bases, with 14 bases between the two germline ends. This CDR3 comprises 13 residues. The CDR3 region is CSVSLRRGTEAFF. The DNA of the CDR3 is TGCAGCGTTTCCTTAAGAAGGGGCACTGAAGCTTTCTTT.

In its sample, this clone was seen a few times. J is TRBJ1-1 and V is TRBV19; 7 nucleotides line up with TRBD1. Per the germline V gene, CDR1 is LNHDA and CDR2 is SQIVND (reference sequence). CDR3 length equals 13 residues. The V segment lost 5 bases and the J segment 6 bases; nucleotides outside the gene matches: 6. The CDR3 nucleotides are TGTGCCAGTAGTCCCAGGGGGAGGGCTGAAGCTTTCTTT. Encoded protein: CASSPRGRAEAFF.

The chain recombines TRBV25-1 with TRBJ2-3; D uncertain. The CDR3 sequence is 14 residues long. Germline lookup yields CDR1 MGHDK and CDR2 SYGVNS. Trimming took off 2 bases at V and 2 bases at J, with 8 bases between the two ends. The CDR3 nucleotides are TGTGCCAGCAGTGAAATTGGAGCCACAGATACGCAGTATTTT. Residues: CASSEIGATDTQYF.

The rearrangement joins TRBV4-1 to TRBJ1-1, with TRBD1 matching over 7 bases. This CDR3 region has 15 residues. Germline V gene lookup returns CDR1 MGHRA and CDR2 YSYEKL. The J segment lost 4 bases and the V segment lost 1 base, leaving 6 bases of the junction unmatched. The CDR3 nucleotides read TGCGCCAGCAGCCAAGTCGACAGGGACGTCACTGAAGCTTTCTTT. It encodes CASSQVDRDVTEAFF.

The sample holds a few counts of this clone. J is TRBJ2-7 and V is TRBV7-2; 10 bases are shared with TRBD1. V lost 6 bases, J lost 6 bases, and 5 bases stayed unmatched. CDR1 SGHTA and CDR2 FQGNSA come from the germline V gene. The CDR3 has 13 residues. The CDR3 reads CASRQTGGGEQYF. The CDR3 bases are TGTGCCAGCAGACAGACAGGGGGCGGCGAGCAGTACTTC.

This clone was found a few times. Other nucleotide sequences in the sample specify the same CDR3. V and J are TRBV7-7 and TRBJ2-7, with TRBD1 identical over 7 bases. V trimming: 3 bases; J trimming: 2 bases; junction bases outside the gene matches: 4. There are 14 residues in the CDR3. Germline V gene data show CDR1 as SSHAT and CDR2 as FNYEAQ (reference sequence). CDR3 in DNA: TGTGCCAGCAGCTTGAGACAGGGAGCCTACGAGCAGTACTTC. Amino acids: CASSLRQGAYEQYF.

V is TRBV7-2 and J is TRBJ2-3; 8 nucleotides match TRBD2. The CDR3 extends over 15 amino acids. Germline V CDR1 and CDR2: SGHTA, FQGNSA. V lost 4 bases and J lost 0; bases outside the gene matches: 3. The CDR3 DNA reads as TGTGCCAGCAGCTATGGACTAGCTAGCACAGATACGCAGTATTTT. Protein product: CASSYGLASTDTQYF.

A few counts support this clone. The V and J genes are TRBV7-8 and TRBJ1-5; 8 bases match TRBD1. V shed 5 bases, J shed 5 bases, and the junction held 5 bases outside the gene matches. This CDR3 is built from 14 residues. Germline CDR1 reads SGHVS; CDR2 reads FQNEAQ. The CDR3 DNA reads TGTGCCAGCAGCCCGGACAGGGTGGATCAGCCCCAGCATTTT. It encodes CASSPDRVDQPQHF.

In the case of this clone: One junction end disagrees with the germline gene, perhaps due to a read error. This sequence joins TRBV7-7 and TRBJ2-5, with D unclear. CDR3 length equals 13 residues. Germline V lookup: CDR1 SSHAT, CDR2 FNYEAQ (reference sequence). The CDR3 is CASSPVGQETQYF. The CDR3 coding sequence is TGTGCTAGCAGCCCGGTTGGACAAGAGACCCAGTACTTC.

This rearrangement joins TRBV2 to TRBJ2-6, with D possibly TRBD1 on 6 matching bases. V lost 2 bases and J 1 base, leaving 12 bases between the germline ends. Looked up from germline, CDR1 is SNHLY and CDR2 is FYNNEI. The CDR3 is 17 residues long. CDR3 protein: CASSERGHSSGANVLTF. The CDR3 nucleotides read TGTGCCAGCAGTGAAAGGGGACACTCTTCTGGGGCCAACGTCCTGACTTTC.

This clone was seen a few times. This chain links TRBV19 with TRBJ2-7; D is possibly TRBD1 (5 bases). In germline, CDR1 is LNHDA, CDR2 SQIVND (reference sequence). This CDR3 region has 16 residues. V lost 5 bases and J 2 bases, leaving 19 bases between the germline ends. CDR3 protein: CASSPAVGQGTYEQYF. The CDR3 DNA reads TGTGCCAGTAGTCCCGCCGTTGGGCAGGGTACCTACGAGCAGTACTTC.

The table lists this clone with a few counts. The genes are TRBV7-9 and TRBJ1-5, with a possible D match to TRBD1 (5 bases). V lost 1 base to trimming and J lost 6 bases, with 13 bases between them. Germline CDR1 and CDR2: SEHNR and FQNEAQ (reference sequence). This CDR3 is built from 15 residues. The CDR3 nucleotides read TGTGCCAGCAGCTTAGATGGGGCCTCCCTTCAGCCCCAGCATTTT. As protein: CASSLDGASLQPQHF.

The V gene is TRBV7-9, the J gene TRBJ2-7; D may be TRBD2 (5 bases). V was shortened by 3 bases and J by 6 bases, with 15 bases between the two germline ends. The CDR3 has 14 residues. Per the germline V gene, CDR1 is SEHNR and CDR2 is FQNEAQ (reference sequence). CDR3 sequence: CASSLGDIPGEQYF. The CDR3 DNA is TGTGCCAGCAGCTTGGGAGATATACCGGGCGAGCAGTACTTC.

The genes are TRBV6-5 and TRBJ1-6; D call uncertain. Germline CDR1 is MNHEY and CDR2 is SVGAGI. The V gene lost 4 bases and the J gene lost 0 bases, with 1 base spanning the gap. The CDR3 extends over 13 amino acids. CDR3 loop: CASSSSYNSPLHF. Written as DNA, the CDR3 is TGTGCCAGCAGTTCCTCCTATAATTCACCCCTCCACTTT.

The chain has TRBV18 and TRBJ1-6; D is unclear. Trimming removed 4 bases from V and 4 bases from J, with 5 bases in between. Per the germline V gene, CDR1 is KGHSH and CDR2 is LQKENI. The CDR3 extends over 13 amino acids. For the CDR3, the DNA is TGTGCCAGCTCACTACAGTATAATTCACCCCTCCACTTT. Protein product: CASSLQYNSPLHF.

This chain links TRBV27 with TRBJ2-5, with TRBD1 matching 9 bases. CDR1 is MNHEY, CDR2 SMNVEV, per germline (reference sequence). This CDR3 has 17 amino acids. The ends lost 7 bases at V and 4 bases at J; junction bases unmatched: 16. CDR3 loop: CASTSVGTGYRGETQYF. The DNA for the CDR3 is TGTGCCAGCACCAGCGTAGGGACAGGGTACAGGGGAGAGACCCAGTACTTC.

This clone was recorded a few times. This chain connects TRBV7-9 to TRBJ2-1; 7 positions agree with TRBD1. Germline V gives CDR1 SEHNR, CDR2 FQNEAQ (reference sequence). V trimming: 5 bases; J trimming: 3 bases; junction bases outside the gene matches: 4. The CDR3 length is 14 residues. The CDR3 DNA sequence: TGTGCCAGCAGCCCGAGACAGGGCTACAATGAGCAGTTCTTC. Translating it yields CASSPRQGYNEQFF.

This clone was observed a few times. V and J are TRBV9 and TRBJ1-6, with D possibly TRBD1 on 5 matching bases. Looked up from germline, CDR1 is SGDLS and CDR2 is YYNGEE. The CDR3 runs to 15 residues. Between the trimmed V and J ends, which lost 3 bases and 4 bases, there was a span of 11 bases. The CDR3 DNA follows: TGTGCCAGCAGCGAGGGGACGGCTTATAATTCACCCCTCCACTTT. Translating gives CASSEGTAYNSPLHF.

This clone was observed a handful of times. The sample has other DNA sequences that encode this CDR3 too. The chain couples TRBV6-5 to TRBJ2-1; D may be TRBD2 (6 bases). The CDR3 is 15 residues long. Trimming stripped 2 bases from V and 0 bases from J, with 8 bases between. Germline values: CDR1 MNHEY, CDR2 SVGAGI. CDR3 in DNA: TGTGCCAGCAGTTACGCGGGAAGCTCCTACAATGAGCAGTTCTTC. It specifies CASSYAGSSYNEQFF.